One and the same sample provided the 18 T cell receptor beta chains below, sequenced in a study of regulatory T cells in long-lasting Graves disease. As for time point: persistent/refractory GD, antithyroid drugs over 5 years with positive TRAb. Construction of the TCR library relied on RNA isolated from PBMCs. According to the study, TCR beta libraries were built with iRepertoire HTBI primers and CDR3-region Arm-PCR. TCRdb ran MiXCR on the multiplex PCR reads and lists one entry per CDR3 protein. This sample has roughly 450,000 distinct CDR3 sequences; about a quarter occur once, and the top ten carry roughly 28%. This specimen was peripheral blood mononuclear cells (PBMCs), taken when the disease was refractory, from a patient treated with antithyroid drugs. The receptors were gathered from a female donor with Graves disease.

This clonotype occurred many times. This sequence joins TRBV12-3 or TRBV12-4 and TRBJ1-5, with 9 bases identical to TRBD1. This CDR3 is built from 14 residues. V lost 6 bases and J lost 7; bases outside the gene matches: 7. The CDR3 reads CASSQTGGRQPQHF. The CDR3 coding sequence is TGTGCCAGCAGCCAAACAGGGGGCAGACAGCCCCAGCATTTT.

This clonotype was seen ten or more times. The gene calls are TRBV28 and TRBJ1-1, with 7 nucleotides matching TRBD1. CDR3 length equals 16 residues. V shed 4 bases and J 4 bases; nucleotides not matched to a gene: 12. Germline CDR1 MDHEN, CDR2 SYDVKM. The CDR3: CASSSMMTGRGTEAFF. The CDR3 DNA reads as TGTGCCAGCAGTTCCATGATGACAGGGAGGGGCACTGAAGCTTTCTTT.

The V and J genes are TRBV3-1 and TRBJ1-5, with 10 bases lining up with TRBD1. After removal of 4 bases from V and 6 bases from J, the junction contained 12 bases not matched to a gene. The CDR3 has 17 amino acids. In germline, CDR1 is LGHDT, CDR2 YNNKEL (reference sequence). Here the CDR3 reads CASSPGRDRGFPQPQHF. In DNA form, the CDR3 reads TGTGCCAGCAGCCCGGGGCGGGACAGGGGATTTCCTCAGCCCCAGCATTTT.

This clonotype appeared many times. The chain uses TRBV28 and TRBJ2-7; D may be TRBD1 (6 bases). The CDR3 totals 13 residues. Per germline, CDR1 MDHEN and CDR2 SYDVKM. The ends were cut back, 7 bases at V and 3 bases at J, with 13 bases in the middle. In DNA, the CDR3 is TGTGCCAGCATCCCCACAGGGAACTACGAGCAGTACTTC. Its protein is CASIPTGNYEQYF.

The rearrangement links TRBV28 to TRBJ2-5, with D perhaps TRBD1 (6 bases). The V gene's germline CDR1 is MDHEN and CDR2 SYDVKM. V dropped 3 bases and J dropped 4 bases, with 9 bases sitting between them. This CDR3 has 13 residues. The CDR3 loop is CASSLAGAETQYF. The CDR3 DNA is TGTGCCAGCAGTTTGGCAGGGGCAGAGACCCAGTACTTC.

The genes are TRBV14 and TRBJ2-5, with D possibly being TRBD2 (5 bases). The V gene's germline CDR1 is SGHDN and CDR2 FVKESK. The germline V and J ends were trimmed by 1 base and 0 bases, with 12 bases remaining between them. The CDR3 has 16 amino acids. The CDR3 sequence: CASSQGFRRYQETQYF. In DNA form, the CDR3 reads TGTGCCAGCAGCCAAGGGTTCCGGAGGTACCAAGAGACCCAGTACTTC.

The sample holds a few counts of this clonotype. The chain carries TRBV12-3 or TRBV12-4 and TRBJ2-7; a possible D gene is TRBD2 (5 bases). There are 13 residues in the CDR3. V shed 6 bases and J shed 6 bases, with 15 bases lying between them. The CDR3 loop reads CASSPSPGFEQYF. CDR3 bases: TGTGCCAGCAGCCCATCCCCGGGGTTCGAGCAGTACTTC.

A remark on this clonotype: At one of its ends the junction is not consistent with the germline gene, which may arise from a read error. This chain connects TRBV5-1 to TRBJ2-5, with TRBD2 identical over 7 bases. The germline V gene has CDR1 SGHRS and CDR2 YFSETQ. This CDR3 spans 13 amino acids. The chain's CDR3 is CAGSGAIQETQYF. In DNA, the CDR3 is TGCGCCGGCAGCGGGGCGATCCAAGAGACCCAGTACTTC. The full variable domain, rest sourced from reference TRBV5-1 and TRBJ2-5, is KAGVTQTPRYLIKTRGQQVTLSCSPISGHRSVSWYQQTPGQGLQFLFEYFSETQRNKGNFPGRFSGRQFSNSRSEMNVSTLELGDSALYLCAGSGAIQETQYFGPGTRLLVL.

The table lists this clonotype with many counts. V gene TRBV24-1 combines with J gene TRBJ2-7; 9 nucleotides line up with TRBD1. This CDR3 comprises 14 residues. Germline values: CDR1 KGHDR, CDR2 SFDVKD. V shed 5 bases, J shed 7 bases, and the junction held 8 bases outside the gene matches. DNA for the CDR3: TGTGCCACCAGTGGAGCGGACAGGGGAGGGGAGCAGTACTTC. This encodes CATSGADRGGEQYF.

Comments on this clonotype: A much larger clone sits a single nucleotide away, making a read error possible. The chain carries TRBV7-9 and TRBJ2-5, with D uncertain. Germline CDR1 SEHNR, CDR2 FQNEAQ (reference sequence). The CDR3 runs to 13 residues. CDR3 bases: TGTGCCAGCAGCTCCAACAACCAAGAGACCCAGTGCTTC. Its translation is CASSSNNQETQCF.

V gene TRBV10-3 combines with J gene TRBJ2-5; weak D call: TRBD2 (6 bases). Trimming took off 0 bases at V and 10 bases at J, with 12 bases between the two ends. The CDR3 sequence is 13 residues long. Germline V CDR1 and CDR2: ENHRY, SYGVKD. The CDR3 loop reads CAISESGLPVQYF. The CDR3 DNA follows: TGTGCCATCAGTGAGTCGGGACTGCCCGTCCAGTACTTC.

The CDR3 DNA reads TGCAGTGCTAGAGGAAACGAGCAGTACTTC. It translates to CSARGNEQYF. V is TRBV20-1 and J is TRBJ2-7; no definite D call. CDR1 is DFQATT and CDR2 is SNEGSKA in the germline V gene (reference sequence). The CDR3 contains 10 residues. Trimming left V 1 base short and J 5 bases short, with 3 bases between.

CDR3 DNA sequence: TGTGCCAGCAGCTTAGGCGCAGGGGGTGGCTACAATGAGCAGTTCTTC. It is translated as CASSLGAGGGYNEQFF. The V and J genes are TRBV7-8 and TRBJ2-1; TRBD1 agrees at 7 bases. CDR1 and CDR2 from the germline V gene are SGHVS and FQNEAQ. The J segment lost 3 bases and the V segment lost 1 base, leaving 6 bases of the junction unmatched. The CDR3 covers 16 residues.

This clonotype turned up a few times. The rearrangement joins TRBV2 to TRBJ2-7, with D unclear. Germline assignment: CDR1 SNHLY and CDR2 FYNNEI. The V and J ends lost 0 bases and 7 bases respectively, with 16 bases between them. The CDR3 sequence is 15 residues long. The CDR3 here is CASSEALPPFEEQYF. The CDR3, as DNA: TGTGCCAGCAGTGAAGCGCTTCCCCCCTTTGAGGAGCAGTACTTC.

This clonotype has at least ten counts. The chain carries TRBV2 and TRBJ1-1; D uncertain. The CDR3 covers 12 residues. Germline V gives CDR1 SNHLY, CDR2 FYNNEI. V was cut by 2 bases and J by 4 bases, with 5 bases left in between. Here the CDR3 DNA reads TGTGCCAGCAGTGAATATGGCACTGAAGCTTTCTTT. The encoded protein is CASSEYGTEAFF.

This clonotype has ten or more counts. V is TRBV28 and J is TRBJ1-5, with unresolved D. Trimming removed 6 bases at V and 0 bases at J, with 9 bases between. The CDR3 totals 14 residues. CDR1 is MDHEN, CDR2 SYDVKM, per germline. The CDR3 nucleotides are TGTGCCAGCAGCCCGACCGATAGCAATCAGCCCCAGCATTTT. Translated, it gives CASSPTDSNQPQHF.

This clonotype was seen repeatedly, ten times or more. The rearrangement uses TRBV7-3 and TRBJ2-5; 9 bases map to TRBD2. J lost 2 bases, V lost 4 bases, and 2 bases had no gene match. This CDR3 is 14 amino acids long. Per germline, CDR1 SGHTA and CDR2 FQGTGA. CDR3 in amino acids: CASSSAGGQETQYF. DNA for the CDR3: TGTGCCAGCAGCTCAGCGGGAGGACAAGAGACCCAGTACTTC. Based on the CDR3 plus reference TRBV7-3 and TRBJ2-5, the full variable domain is GAGVSQTPSNKVTEKGKYVELRCDPISGHTALYWYRQSLGQGPEFLIYFQGTGAADDSGLPNDRFFAVRPEGSVSTLKIQRTERGDSAVYLCASSSAGGQETQYFGPGTRLLVL.

This clonotype appeared many times. The chain has TRBV28 and TRBJ1-1; maybe TRBD1 (5 bases). The CDR3 has 16 amino acids. V was pared by 5 bases and J by 1 base, with 17 bases between. The germline CDR1 and CDR2 sequences are MDHEN and SYDVKM. The CDR3 sequence: CASSDQGLKQNTEAFF. CDR3 sequence (DNA): TGTGCCAGCAGTGATCAGGGCCTTAAACAGAACACTGAAGCTTTCTTT.